This T cell receptor (beta chain) was sequenced for a study of T cell repertoires in aging, cancer and after chemotherapy. Looking at the study overall: Approximately 8 million TCR reads were in the whole dataset. Points from the study as a whole: In cancer patients, declining TCR diversity with age involved lost richness and lost evenness.

On this clonotype itself: The antigen is unknown.

Peripheral blood genomic DNA, not sorted cells or RNA, was the template. Looked up from germline, CDR1 is SEHNR and CDR2 is FQNEAQ (reference sequence). CDR3 length: 14 residues. V was trimmed by 6 bases and J by 4 bases, leaving 12 bases between them. TRB rearrangements spanning V, D and J were amplified using mixed TRB-A/B primers. TCRdb itself ran the multiplex PCR reads through MiXCR, one entry per CDR3 protein. The sample contains some 2,000 distinct CDR3 sequences, roughly 25% of which appear only once. This receptor was taken from a human donor with a solid tumor. Sequenced: blood. The rearrangement joins TRBV7-9 to TRBJ1-4; unclear D gene. The DNA for the CDR3 is TGTGCCAGCAGTCGTACAGCTAATAATGAAAAACTGTTTTTT. Translation gives CASSRTANNEKLFF. The complete variable domain, with remaining parts taken from reference TRBV7-9 and TRBJ1-4, reads DTGVSQNPRHKITKRGQNVTFRCDPISEHNRLYWYRQTLGQGPEFLTYFQNEAQLEKSRLLSDRFSAERPKGSFSTLEIQRTEQGDSAMYLCASSRTANNEKLFFGSGTQLSVL.